What follows describes a single T cell receptor beta chain. The antigen remains undetermined. The length of the CDR3 is 13 residues. V shed 8 bases and J shed 7 bases, with 14 bases lying between them. Germline values: CDR1 SNHLY, CDR2 FYNNEI. Primers included in the PCR were 60 Vbeta and 13 Jbeta primers. The method was immunoSEQ multiplex PCR; TCRdb's version includes in-frame clones alone and lacks a portion of them. The table records around 40,000 clones, almost 70% of them present only once. The data derive from a study of cytomegalovirus exposure and HLA in healthy donors. Study observations and caveats: DRB1 showed the most TCR associations and HLA-C the fewest in a later analysis, as rates varied by HLA locus. Upon later analysis, HLA-associated TCR beta chains proved more clonally expanded than other, equally common chains. Accurate prediction of most subjects' HLA-A and HLA-B alleles from TCR beta sequences was reported.

Material for sequencing was PBMCs. This TCR derives from a man aged 35-49 years in good health and CMV-seronegative. The V gene is TRBV2, the J gene TRBJ1-4, with D perhaps matching TRBD1 (5 bases). CDR3 DNA sequence: TGTGCCAGCGGGGCAGGGTCTGCTGAAAAACTGTTTTTT. It yields the protein CASGAGSAEKLFF.